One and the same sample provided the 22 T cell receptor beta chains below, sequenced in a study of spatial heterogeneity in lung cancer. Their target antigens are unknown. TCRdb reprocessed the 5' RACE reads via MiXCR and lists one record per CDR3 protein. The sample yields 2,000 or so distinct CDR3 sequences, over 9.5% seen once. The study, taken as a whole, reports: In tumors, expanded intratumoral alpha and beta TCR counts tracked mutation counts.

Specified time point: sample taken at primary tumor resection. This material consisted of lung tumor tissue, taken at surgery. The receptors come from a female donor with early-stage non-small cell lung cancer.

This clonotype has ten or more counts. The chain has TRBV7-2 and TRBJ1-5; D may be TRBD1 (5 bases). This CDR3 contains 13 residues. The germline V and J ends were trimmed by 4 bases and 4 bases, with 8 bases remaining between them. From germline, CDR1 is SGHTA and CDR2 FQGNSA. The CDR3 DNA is TGTGCCAGCAGCTCAGGGATAAATCAGCCCCAGCATTTT. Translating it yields CASSSGINQPQHF.

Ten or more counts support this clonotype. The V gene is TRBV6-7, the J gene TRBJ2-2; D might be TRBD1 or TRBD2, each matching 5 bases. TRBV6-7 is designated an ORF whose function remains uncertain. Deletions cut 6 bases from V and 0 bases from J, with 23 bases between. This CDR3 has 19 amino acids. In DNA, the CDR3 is TGTGCCAGCAGAGACGAGTGGGGGAAAGTAGGGTCGAACACCGGGGAGCTGTTTTTT. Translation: CASRDEWGKVGSNTGELFF.

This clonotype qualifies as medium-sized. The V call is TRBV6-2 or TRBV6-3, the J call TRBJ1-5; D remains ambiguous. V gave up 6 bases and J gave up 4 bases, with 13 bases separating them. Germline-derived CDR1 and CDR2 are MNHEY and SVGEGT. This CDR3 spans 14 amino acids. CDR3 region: CASSPDGRNQPQHF. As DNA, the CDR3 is TGTGCCAGCAGCCCTGACGGACGAAATCAGCCCCAGCATTTT.

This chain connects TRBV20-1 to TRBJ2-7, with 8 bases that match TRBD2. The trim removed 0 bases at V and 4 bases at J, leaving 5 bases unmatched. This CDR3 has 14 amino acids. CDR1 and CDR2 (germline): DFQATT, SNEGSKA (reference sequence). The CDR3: CSARDRGGIYEQYF. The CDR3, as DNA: TGCAGTGCTAGAGACCGGGGGGGTATATACGAGCAGTACTTC.

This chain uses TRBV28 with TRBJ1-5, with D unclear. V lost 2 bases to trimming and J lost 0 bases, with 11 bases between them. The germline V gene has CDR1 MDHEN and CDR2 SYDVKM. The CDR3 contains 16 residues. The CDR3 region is CASSLMSSDSNQPQHF. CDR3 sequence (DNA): TGTGCCAGCAGTTTAATGTCCAGCGATAGCAATCAGCCCCAGCATTTT.

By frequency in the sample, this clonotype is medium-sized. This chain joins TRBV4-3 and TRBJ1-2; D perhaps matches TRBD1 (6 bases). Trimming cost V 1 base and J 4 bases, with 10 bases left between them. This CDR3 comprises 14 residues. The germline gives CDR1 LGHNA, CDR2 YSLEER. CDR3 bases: TGCGCCAGCAGCCAAGGACAGGCCGGCTATGGCTACACCTTC. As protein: CASSQGQAGYGYTF.

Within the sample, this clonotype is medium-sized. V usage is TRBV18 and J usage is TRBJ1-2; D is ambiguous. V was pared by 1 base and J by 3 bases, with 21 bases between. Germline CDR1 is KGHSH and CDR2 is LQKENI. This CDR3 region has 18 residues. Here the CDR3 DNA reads TGTGCCAGCTCACCACGGGCCGGAGGCGGGCTGGGGTACTATGGCTACACCTTC. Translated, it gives CASSPRAGGGLGYYGYTF.

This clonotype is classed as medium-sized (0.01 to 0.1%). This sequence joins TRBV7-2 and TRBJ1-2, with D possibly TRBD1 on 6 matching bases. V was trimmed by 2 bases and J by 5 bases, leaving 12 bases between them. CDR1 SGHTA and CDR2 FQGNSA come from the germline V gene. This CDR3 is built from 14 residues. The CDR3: CASSLMGAGYGYTF. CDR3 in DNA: TGTGCCAGCAGCTTAATGGGGGCAGGGTATGGCTACACCTTC. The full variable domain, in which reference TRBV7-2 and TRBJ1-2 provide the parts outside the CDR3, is GAGVSQSPSNKVTEKGKDVELRCDPISGHTALYWYRQSLGQGLEFLIYFQGNSAPDKSGLPSDRFSAERTGGSVSTLTIQRTQQEDSAVYLCASSLMGAGYGYTFGSGTRLTVV.

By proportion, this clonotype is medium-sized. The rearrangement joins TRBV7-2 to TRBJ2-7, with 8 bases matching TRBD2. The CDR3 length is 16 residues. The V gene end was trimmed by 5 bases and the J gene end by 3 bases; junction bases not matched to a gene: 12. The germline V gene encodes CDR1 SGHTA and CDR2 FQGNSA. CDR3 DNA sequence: TGTGCCAGCAGCCCAGGGGCGGGGGGACTTCACTACGAGCAGTACTTC. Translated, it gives CASSPGAGGLHYEQYF.

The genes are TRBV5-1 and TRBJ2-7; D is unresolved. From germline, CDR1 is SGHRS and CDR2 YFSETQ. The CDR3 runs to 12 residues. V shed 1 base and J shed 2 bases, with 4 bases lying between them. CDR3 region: CASSLRPYEQYF. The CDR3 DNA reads TGCGCCAGCAGCTTGCGCCCCTACGAGCAGTACTTC.

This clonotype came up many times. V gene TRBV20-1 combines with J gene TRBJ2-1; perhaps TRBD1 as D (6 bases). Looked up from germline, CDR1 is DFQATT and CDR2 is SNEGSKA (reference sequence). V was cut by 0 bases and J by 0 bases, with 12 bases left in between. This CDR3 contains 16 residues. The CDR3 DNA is TGCAGTGCTAGAGATGCCGGACAGTCCTCCTACAATGAGCAGTTCTTC. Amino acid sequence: CSARDAGQSSYNEQFF.

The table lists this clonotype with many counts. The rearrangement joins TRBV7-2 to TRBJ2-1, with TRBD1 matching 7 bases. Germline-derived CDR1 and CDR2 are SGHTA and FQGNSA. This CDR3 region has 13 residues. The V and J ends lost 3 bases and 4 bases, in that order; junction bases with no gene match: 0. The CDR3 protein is CASSLGQYNEQFF. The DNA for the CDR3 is TGTGCCAGCAGCTTGGGACAGTACAATGAGCAGTTCTTC.

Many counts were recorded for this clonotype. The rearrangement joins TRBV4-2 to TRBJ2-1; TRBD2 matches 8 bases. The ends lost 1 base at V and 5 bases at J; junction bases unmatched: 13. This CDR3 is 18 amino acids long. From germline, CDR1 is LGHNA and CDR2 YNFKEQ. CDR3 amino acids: CASSQAAGDLGLNNEQFF. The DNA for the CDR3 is TGTGCCAGCAGCCAAGCAGCGGGGGATCTGGGACTGAACAATGAGCAGTTCTTC.

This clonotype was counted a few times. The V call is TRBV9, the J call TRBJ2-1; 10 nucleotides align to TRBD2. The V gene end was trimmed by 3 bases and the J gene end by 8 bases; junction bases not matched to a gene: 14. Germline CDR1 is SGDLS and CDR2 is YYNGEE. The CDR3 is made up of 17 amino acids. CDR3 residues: CASSGQALAGANDEQFF. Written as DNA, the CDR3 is TGTGCCAGCAGCGGACAGGCCCTAGCGGGAGCAAACGATGAGCAGTTCTTC.

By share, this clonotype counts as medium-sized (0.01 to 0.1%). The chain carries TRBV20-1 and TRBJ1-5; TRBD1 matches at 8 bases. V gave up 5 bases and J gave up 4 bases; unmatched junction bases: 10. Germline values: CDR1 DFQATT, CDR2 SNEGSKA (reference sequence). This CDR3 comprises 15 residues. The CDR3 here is CSARNGQGQNQPQHF. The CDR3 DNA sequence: TGCAGTGCTCGTAATGGACAGGGACAAAATCAGCCCCAGCATTTT.

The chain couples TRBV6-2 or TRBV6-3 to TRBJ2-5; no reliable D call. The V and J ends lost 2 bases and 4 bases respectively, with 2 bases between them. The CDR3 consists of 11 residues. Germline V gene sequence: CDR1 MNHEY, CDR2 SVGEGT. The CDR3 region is CASSYGETQYF. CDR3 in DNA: TGTGCCAGCAGTTACGGAGAGACCCAGTACTTC.

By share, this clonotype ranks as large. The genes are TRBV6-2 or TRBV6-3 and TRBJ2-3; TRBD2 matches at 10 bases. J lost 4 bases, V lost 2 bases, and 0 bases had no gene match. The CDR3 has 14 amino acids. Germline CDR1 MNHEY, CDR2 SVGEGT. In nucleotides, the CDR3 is TGTGCCAGCAGTTACGGGACTAGCGCAGATACGCAGTATTTT. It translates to CASSYGTSADTQYF.

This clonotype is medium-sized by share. The CDR3 region is CASSQEPRVRRFF. In DNA, the CDR3 is TGCGCCAGCAGCCAAGAACCCCGGGTTCGTAGGTTCTTC. This chain uses TRBV4-3 with TRBJ2-1; D remains unclear. Germline V CDR1 and CDR2: LGHNA, YSLEER. Trimming shortened V by 0 bases and J by 15 bases, and 15 bases separated the two germline ends. The CDR3 loop spans 13 amino acids.

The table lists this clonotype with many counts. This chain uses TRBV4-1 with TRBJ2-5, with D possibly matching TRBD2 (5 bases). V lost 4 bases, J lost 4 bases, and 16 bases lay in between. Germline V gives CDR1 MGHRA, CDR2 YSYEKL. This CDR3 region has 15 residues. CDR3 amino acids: CASSRQDYGRETQYF. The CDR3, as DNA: TGCGCCAGCAGCCGACAAGACTATGGCAGAGAGACCCAGTACTTC.

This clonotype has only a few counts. The CDR3 bases are TGCAGCGTTGATGGCGGGGGGGGTGAGCAGTTCTTC. Its protein is CSVDGGGGEQFF. The chain joins TRBV29-1 to TRBJ2-1; 9 bases match TRBD2. This CDR3 region has 12 residues. Germline V gene sequence: CDR1 SQVTM, CDR2 ANQGSEA. The V segment lost 3 bases and the J segment 9 bases; nucleotides outside the gene matches: 3.

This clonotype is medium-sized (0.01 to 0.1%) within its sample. CDR3 bases: TGTGCCATCGCGACGGTTAATTCACCCCTCCACTTT. This codes for CAIATVNSPLHF. The V call is TRBV6-6, the J call TRBJ1-6, with D uncertain. Germline loops: CDR1 MNHNY, CDR2 SVGAGI (reference sequence). CDR3 length: 12 amino acids. V dropped 10 bases and J dropped 6 bases, with 10 bases sitting between them.

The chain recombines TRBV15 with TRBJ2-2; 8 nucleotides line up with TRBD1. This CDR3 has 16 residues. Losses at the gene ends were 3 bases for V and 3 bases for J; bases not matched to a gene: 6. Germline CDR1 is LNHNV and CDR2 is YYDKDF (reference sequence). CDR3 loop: CATSSLDRGHTGELFF. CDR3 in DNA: TGTGCCACCAGCAGCCTAGACAGGGGTCACACCGGGGAGCTGTTTTTT. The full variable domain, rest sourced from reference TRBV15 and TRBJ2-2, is DAMVIQNPRYQVTQFGKPVTLSCSQTLNHNVMYWYQQKSSQAPKLLFHYYDKDFNNEADTPDNFQSRRPNTSFCFLDIRSPGLGDTAMYLCATSSLDRGHTGELFFGEGSRLTVL.